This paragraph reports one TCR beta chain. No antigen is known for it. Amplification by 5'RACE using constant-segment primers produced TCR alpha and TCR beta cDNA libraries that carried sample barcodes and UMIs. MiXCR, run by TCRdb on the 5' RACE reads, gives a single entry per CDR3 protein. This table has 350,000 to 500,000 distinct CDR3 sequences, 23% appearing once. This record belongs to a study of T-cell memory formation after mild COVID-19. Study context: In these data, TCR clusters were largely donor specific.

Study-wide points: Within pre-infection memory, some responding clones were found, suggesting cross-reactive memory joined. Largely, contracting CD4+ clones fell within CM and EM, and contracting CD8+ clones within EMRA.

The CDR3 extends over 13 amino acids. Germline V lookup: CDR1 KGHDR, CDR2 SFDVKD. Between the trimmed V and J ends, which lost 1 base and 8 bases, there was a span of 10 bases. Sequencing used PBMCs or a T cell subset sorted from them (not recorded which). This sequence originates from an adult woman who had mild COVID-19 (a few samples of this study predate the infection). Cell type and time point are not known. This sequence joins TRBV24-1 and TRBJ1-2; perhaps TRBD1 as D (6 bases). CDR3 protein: CATSDLWGHGYTF. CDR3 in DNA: TGTGCCACCAGTGATTTATGGGGGCACGGCTACACCTTC.